These T cell receptor beta chains were read from a single sample in a study of T cell repertoires in cytomegalovirus infection. TCRdb passed the reads through MiXCR, listing each CDR3 protein once. The sample has some 900,000 distinct CDR3 sequences, roughly 33% seen once; the top ten hold around 12%. These receptors' antigens are unknown. The sample consisted of cultured CD8+ T cells from PBMCs, taken from culture after CMV antigen stimulation. These TCRs come from a human donor in good health (CMV status not recorded). Some clones in this sample may be carry-over from other donors' samples. CDR3s include the opening cysteine and the closing phenylalanine or tryptophan. The D gene is left open where the match is weak. Clone size is given for some rows only: seen once, a few or many times, or a class if the clone is expanded.

D gene	V gene	clone size	J gene	CDR3 protein	CDR3 DNA
TRBD2	TRBV7-9	few	TRBJ2-1	CASRSGGASEQFF	TGTGCCAGCAGGAGCGGGGGGGCAAGTGAGCAGTTCTTC
TRBD1	TRBV27	few	TRBJ2-3	CASSLRDRAGTDTQYF	TGTGCCAGCAGTTTACGGGACAGAGCAGGCACAGATACGCAGTATTTT
TRBD2	TRBV7-9	-	TRBJ2-1	CASSSTTTSGGAGNEQFF	TGTGCCAGCAGCTCCACCACAACGAGCGGGGGGGCAGGCAATGAGCAGTTCTTC
-	TRBV15	-	TRBJ2-3	CATSSPPEDTQYF	TGTGCCACCAGCAGCCCCCCTGAAGATACGCAGTATTTT
TRBD2	TRBV6-1	-	TRBJ2-2	CASSGLGGGGTGELFF	TGTGCCAGCAGCGGACTAGGCGGTGGCGGGACCGGGGAGCTGTTTTTT
TRBD1	TRBV7-2	-	TRBJ1-3	CASSRTGGTGNTIYF	TGTGCCAGCAGCCGGACAGGGGGCACTGGAAACACCATATATTTT
-	TRBV10-3	once	TRBJ2-3	CAITRNDSPTDTQYF	TGTGCCATCACCAGAAACGACTCCCCCACAGATACGCAGTATTTT
-	TRBV27	-	TRBJ1-5	CASSFYPQGPQHF	TGTGCCAGCAGTTTTTATCCACAGGGGCCCCAGCATTTT
-	TRBV4-2	many	TRBJ2-7	CASSQDHGGIYEQYF	TGTGCCAGCAGCCAAGATCATGGCGGGATCTACGAGCAGTACTTC
TRBD1	TRBV27	-	TRBJ1-5	CASSETGKRPQHF	TGTGCCAGCAGTGAGACAGGGAAACGGCCCCAGCATTTT
-	TRBV28	few	TRBJ1-5	CASGGGVLPGSSNQPQHF	TGTGCCAGCGGGGGTGGGGTCCTACCGGGTAGCAGCAATCAGCCCCAGCATTTT
-	TRBV4-3	-	TRBJ2-3	CASSQVTPFTDTQYF	TGCGCCAGCAGCCAAGTGACACCCTTCACAGATACGCAGTATTTT
TRBD1	TRBV19	-	TRBJ1-1	CASSRQGERTEAFF	TGTGCCAGTAGCCGACAGGGTGAAAGGACTGAAGCTTTCTTT
TRBD1	TRBV20-1	-	TRBJ1-1	CSARETGTGMNTEAFF	TGCAGTGCTAGAGAAACCGGGACAGGGATGAACACTGAAGCTTTCTTT
TRBD1	TRBV10-3	-	TRBJ1-1	CAISEIRDRGYTEAFF	TGTGCCATCAGTGAGATCAGGGACAGGGGATACACTGAAGCTTTCTTT
TRBD2	TRBV7-3	many	TRBJ2-3	CASSLMGQRGSGDTQYF	TGTGCCAGCAGCTTAATGGGCCAGCGGGGCTCAGGAGATACGCAGTATTTT
TRBD1	TRBV12-3/TRBV12-4	-	TRBJ2-2	CASRIDRANTGELFF	TGTGCCAGTAGAATCGACAGGGCTAACACCGGGGAGCTGTTTTTT
TRBD1	TRBV12-3/TRBV12-4	-	TRBJ2-7	CASRTDRGPEQYF	TGTGCCAGCAGAACTGACAGGGGGCCCGAGCAGTACTTC
TRBD1	TRBV24-1	-	TRBJ1-5	CATSDRQGFNQPQHF	TGTGCCACCAGTGATCGACAGGGGTTCAATCAGCCCCAGCATTTT
-	TRBV6-4	few	TRBJ1-6	CASTPGPIDRSPLHF	TGTGCCAGCACCCCGGGGCCCATAGACCGTTCACCCCTCCACTTT
-	TRBV27	-	TRBJ2-1	CASNLGGTYNEQFF	TGTGCCAGCAACCTGGGGGGGACATACAATGAGCAGTTCTTC
-	TRBV27	-	TRBJ1-2	CASSLSAWYGYTF	TGTGCCAGCAGTTTATCGGCCTGGTATGGCTACACCTTC
TRBD2	TRBV20-1	once	TRBJ2-3	CSARVPSGGQDTQYF	TGCAGTGCTAGAGTTCCTAGCGGGGGTCAAGATACGCAGTATTTT
TRBD1	TRBV5-1	few	TRBJ2-2	CASRQGERPGELFF	TGCGCCAGCAGACAGGGGGAAAGGCCCGGGGAGCTGTTTTTT
-	TRBV20-1	few	TRBJ1-5	CSARDFSGGDQPQHF	TGCAGTGCTAGAGATTTTTCAGGTGGGGATCAGCCCCAGCATTTT
-	TRBV25-1	-	TRBJ2-1	CASTGTTDEQFF	TGTGCCTCGACCGGGACGACGGATGAGCAGTTCTTC
-	TRBV11-2	-	TRBJ1-1	CASSAQRGLGTEAFF	TGTGCCAGCAGCGCTCAGAGGGGTCTGGGCACTGAAGCTTTCTTT
-	TRBV7-3	-	TRBJ1-2	CASSPGAGGGNYGYTF	TGTGCCAGCAGCCCTGGAGCGGGGGGGGGTAACTATGGCTACACCTTC
TRBD1	TRBV6-5	few	TRBJ1-3	CASRHRGPGNTIYF	TGTGCCAGCCGACACAGGGGGCCTGGAAACACCATATATTTT
TRBD1	TRBV5-1	once	TRBJ2-1	CASSPTTGVAYNEQFF	TGCGCCAGCAGCCCCACCACAGGGGTGGCCTACAATGAGCAGTTCTTC
-	TRBV7-6	many	TRBJ1-1	CASAPRPENTEAFF	TGTGCCAGCGCTCCCCGTCCAGAGAACACTGAAGCTTTCTTT
TRBD2	TRBV11-3	-	TRBJ2-3	CASSPRTSDGTDTQYF	TGTGCCAGCAGCCCCCGGACTAGCGACGGCACAGATACGCAGTATTTT
-	TRBV27	-	TRBJ2-2	CASSFASATGELFF	TGTGCCAGCAGTTTCGCTAGTGCTACCGGGGAGCTGTTTTTT
TRBD1	TRBV19	-	TRBJ1-6	CASSIPQGIGSPLHF	TGTGCCAGTAGTATACCACAGGGGATCGGTTCACCCCTCCACTTT
-	TRBV19	few	TRBJ1-1	CASSLDTLNTEAFF	TGTGCCAGTAGCCTGGACACCTTGAACACTGAAGCTTTCTTT
-	TRBV12-3/TRBV12-4	-	TRBJ1-4	CASSLDGGGEKLFF	TGTGCCAGCAGTTTAGACGGGGGCGGTGAAAAACTGTTTTTT
-	TRBV7-2	many	TRBJ1-5	CASSRQTLSNQPQHF	TGTGCCAGCAGCCGACAGACTCTCAGCAATCAGCCCCAGCATTTT
-	TRBV5-8	-	TRBJ1-1	CASSREVTEAFF	TGTGCCAGCAGCCGGGAGGTCACTGAAGCTTTCTTT
-	TRBV10-1	-	TRBJ2-7	CASSDQGLSGYEQYF	TGCGCCAGCAGTGATCAGGGGCTGAGTGGATACGAGCAGTACTTC
TRBD1	TRBV29-1	few	TRBJ2-2	CSVSTGGGTGELFF	TGCAGCGTTTCGACAGGGGGAGGCACCGGGGAGCTGTTTTTT
-	TRBV6-2/TRBV6-3	-	TRBJ2-3	CASSYSMPVVSTDTQYF	TGTGCCAGCAGTTACTCGATGCCAGTGGTATCTACAGATACGCAGTATTTT
-	TRBV19	once	TRBJ1-5	CASSMSFGPLDSNQPQHF	TGTGCCAGTAGTATGAGCTTCGGACCTCTAGATAGCAATCAGCCCCAGCATTTT
TRBD2	TRBV27	-	TRBJ2-1	CASSSRAGASTSYNEQFF	TGTGCCAGCAGTTCTCGAGCGGGGGCCTCAACCTCCTACAATGAGCAGTTCTTC